This T cell receptor beta chain is from a study of CD8 T cells in Susac syndrome. This clonotype was seen a few times. Its antigen is not known. The junction does not match germline at one end; this may be a read error. CDR3 size: 12 residues. The sequenced target, TCR beta, came from blood CD8+ and CD4+ T cells. An amount of RNA that ranged from roughly 0.5 to 1 ug was reverse transcribed with random hexamers. Amplification of the TCR beta CDR3 was carried out by immunoSEQ multiplex PCR, which spanned a total of 54 Vbeta and 13 Jbeta segments. One entry per CDR3 protein results from TCRdb running MiXCR on the immunoSEQ multiplex PCR reads. The sample consists of 140,000 or so distinct CDR3 sequences, around 95% of them appearing once. Findings and limits, study-wide: CD4+ T cell repertoires in Susac syndrome exhibited no evidence of clonal expansion.

The receptor was derived from a human donor with Susac syndrome. This rearrangement joins TRBV12-3 or TRBV12-4 to TRBJ2-5, with D possibly called TRBD1 or TRBD2 (5 bases each). The sample was CD4+ T cells from PBMCs. The DNA of the CDR3 is TGTGCCAGCAGTCAAACTCCGGGATCAGGGCACTTC. As protein: CASSQTPGSGHF.